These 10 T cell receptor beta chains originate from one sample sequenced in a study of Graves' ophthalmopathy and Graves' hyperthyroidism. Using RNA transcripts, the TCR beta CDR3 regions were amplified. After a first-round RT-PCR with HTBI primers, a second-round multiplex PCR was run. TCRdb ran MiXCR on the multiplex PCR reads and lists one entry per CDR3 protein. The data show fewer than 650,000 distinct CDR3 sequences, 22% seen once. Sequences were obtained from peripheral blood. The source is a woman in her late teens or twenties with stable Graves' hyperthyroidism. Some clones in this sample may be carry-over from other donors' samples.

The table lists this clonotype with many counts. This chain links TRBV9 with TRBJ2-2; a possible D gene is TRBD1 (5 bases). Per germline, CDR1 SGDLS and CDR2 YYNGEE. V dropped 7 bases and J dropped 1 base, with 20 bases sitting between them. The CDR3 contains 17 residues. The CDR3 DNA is TGTGCCAGCCAGGGAACAGCCCGGACGGGGAACACCGGGGAGCTGTTTTTT. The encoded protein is CASQGTARTGNTGELFF.

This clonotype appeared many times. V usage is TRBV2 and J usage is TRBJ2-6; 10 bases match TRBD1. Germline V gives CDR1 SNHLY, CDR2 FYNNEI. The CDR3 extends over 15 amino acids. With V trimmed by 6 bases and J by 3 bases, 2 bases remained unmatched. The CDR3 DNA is TGTGCCAGCAGAGGGACAGGGGATGGGGCCAACGTCCTGACTTTC. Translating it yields CASRGTGDGANVLTF.

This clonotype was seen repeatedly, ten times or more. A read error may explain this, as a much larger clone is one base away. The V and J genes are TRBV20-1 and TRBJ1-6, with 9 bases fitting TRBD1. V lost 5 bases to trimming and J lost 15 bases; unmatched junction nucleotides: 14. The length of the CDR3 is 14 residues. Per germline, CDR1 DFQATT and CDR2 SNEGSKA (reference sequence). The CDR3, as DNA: TGCAGTGCTCCGACGGGACAGGGAAGAGGATACCTCCACTTT. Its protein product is CSAPTGQGRGYLHF.

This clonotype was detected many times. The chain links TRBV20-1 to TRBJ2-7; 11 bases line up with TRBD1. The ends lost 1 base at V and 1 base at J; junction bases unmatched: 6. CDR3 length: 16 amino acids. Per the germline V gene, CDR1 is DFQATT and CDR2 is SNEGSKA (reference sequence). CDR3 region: CSARGAGTGGSYEQYF. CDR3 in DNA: TGCAGTGCTAGAGGCGCCGGGACAGGGGGTTCCTACGAGCAGTACTTC.

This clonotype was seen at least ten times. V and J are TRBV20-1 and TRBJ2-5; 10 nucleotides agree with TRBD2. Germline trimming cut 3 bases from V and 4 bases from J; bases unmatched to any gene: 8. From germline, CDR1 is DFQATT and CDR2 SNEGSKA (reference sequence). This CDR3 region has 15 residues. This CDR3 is CSASVPSGSRETQYF. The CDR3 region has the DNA TGCAGTGCTAGTGTCCCTAGCGGGAGTCGAGAGACCCAGTACTTC.

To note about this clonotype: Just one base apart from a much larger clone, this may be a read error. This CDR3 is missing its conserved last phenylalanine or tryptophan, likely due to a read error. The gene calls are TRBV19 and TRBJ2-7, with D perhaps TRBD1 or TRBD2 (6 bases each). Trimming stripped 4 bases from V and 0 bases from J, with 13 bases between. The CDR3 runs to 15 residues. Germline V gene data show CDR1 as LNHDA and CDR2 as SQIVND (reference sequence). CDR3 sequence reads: CASSNGGHRSYEQYY. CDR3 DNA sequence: TGTGCCAGTAGTAACGGGGGACACCGCTCCTACGAGCAGTACTAC.

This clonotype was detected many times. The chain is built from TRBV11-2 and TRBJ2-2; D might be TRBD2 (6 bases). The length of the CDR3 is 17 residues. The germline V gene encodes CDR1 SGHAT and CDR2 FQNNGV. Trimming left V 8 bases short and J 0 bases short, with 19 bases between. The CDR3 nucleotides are TGTGCCAGCGGGTTCGGGGGAGCAATTGCGAACACCGGGGAGCTGTTTTTT. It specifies CASGFGGAIANTGELFF.

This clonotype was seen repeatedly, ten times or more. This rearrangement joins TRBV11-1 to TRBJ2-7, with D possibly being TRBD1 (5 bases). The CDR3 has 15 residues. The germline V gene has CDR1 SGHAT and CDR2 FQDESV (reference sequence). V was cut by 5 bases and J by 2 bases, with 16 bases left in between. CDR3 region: CASSVHRKGPYEQYF. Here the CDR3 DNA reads TGTGCCAGCAGCGTTCACAGAAAGGGGCCCTACGAGCAGTACTTC.

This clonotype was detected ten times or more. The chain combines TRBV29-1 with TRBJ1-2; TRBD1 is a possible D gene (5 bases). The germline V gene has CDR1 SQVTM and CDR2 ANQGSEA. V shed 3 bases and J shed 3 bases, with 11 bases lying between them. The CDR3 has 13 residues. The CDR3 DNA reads TGCAGCGTTGAGTCCGTGGGGGACTATGGCTACACCTTC. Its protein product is CSVESVGDYGYTF.

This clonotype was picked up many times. This CDR3 reads CASSIDTSGETQYF. As DNA, the CDR3 is TGTGCCAGTAGTATAGATACTAGCGGAGAGACCCAGTACTTC. The chain joins TRBV19 to TRBJ2-5, with 8 bases aligning to TRBD2. The V gene's germline CDR1 is LNHDA and CDR2 SQIVND (reference sequence). The ends lost 0 bases at V and 4 bases at J; junction bases unmatched: 1. This CDR3 comprises 14 residues. Complete variable domain (other parts from reference TRBV19 and TRBJ2-5): DGGITQSPKYLFRKEGQNVTLSCEQNLNHDAMYWYRQDPGQGLRLIYYSQIVNDFQKGDIAEGYSVSREKKESFPLTVTSAQKNPTAFYLCASSIDTSGETQYFGPGTRLLVL.